Listed here are 13 T cell receptor beta chains from one sample, sequenced in a study of T cell repertoires in cytomegalovirus infection. These receptors have no known antigen. TCRdb itself ran the reads through MiXCR, one entry per CDR3 protein. The table has about 900,000 distinct CDR3 sequences, 30% to 40% seen once. The starting material was cultured CD8+ T cells from PBMCs, obtained from culture after CMV antigen stimulation. The receptors here all came from a human donor in good health (CMV status not recorded). Some clones in this sample may be carry-over from other donors' samples.

V usage is TRBV6-6 and J usage is TRBJ2-1, with D tentatively TRBD1 (5 bases). The CDR3 has 16 amino acids. Trimming stripped 2 bases from V and 1 base from J, with 12 bases between. CDR1 is MNHNY and CDR2 is SVGAGI in the germline V gene (reference sequence). In nucleotides, the CDR3 is TGTGCCAGCAGTTACGCAGTGGCAGGGTCCTACAATGAGCAGTTCTTC. The encoded protein is CASSYAVAGSYNEQFF.

The chain carries TRBV29-1 and TRBJ2-5; TRBD1 matches 7 bases. The ends lost 5 bases at V and 14 bases at J; junction bases unmatched: 11. The CDR3 has 11 residues. CDR1 is SQVTM, CDR2 ANQGSEA, per germline. The CDR3 DNA follows: TGCAGCGTTCAGCGTGGGACAGAAATCTACTTC. Translation: CSVQRGTEIYF.

The CDR3 DNA sequence: TGTGCCACAGAGACCAACCACAATGAGCAGTTCTTC. It is translated as CATETNHNEQFF. The genes are TRBV19 and TRBJ2-1; D not certain. V lost 10 bases to trimming and J lost 5 bases, with 12 bases between them. This CDR3 has 12 residues. Germline lookup yields CDR1 LNHDA and CDR2 SQIVND (reference sequence).

A few counts support this clonotype. This sequence joins TRBV19 and TRBJ1-5, with TRBD1 matching over 7 bases. CDR3 length equals 15 residues. J was trimmed by 5 bases and V by 3 bases; bases with no gene match: 7. CDR1 is LNHDA, CDR2 SQIVND, per germline (reference sequence). In DNA, the CDR3 is TGTGCCAGTAGTATCGGGACAGACTTCTATCAGCCCCAGCATTTT. Translated: CASSIGTDFYQPQHF.

V is TRBV5-1 and J is TRBJ2-5; D may be TRBD2 (7 bases). The CDR3 has 16 amino acids. The germline gives CDR1 SGHRS, CDR2 YFSETQ. V was shortened by 4 bases and J by 5 bases, with 21 bases between the two germline ends. CDR3 DNA: TGCGCCAGCAGCCCTCCCGGGGGGCGCCCGGGTGAGACCCAGTACTTC. This codes for CASSPPGGRPGETQYF.

In its sample, this clonotype was seen a few times. V usage is TRBV7-6 and J usage is TRBJ2-3; the D gene is possibly TRBD1 (6 bases). The CDR3 contains 14 residues. CDR1 is SGHVS and CDR2 is FNYEAQ in the germline V gene. V was clipped by 6 bases and J by 0 bases, with 10 bases between them. The CDR3 DNA sequence: TGTGCCAGCAGACAGGGAACTAGCACAGATACGCAGTATTTT. Its protein is CASRQGTSTDTQYF.

CDR3 loop: CANRSGGAYEQYF. CDR3 nucleotides: TGTGCCAACAGGAGCGGGGGGGCCTACGAGCAGTACTTC. This sequence joins TRBV6-5 and TRBJ2-7, with 10 bases matching TRBD2. This CDR3 contains 13 residues. V gave up 10 bases and J gave up 2 bases; unmatched junction bases: 5. Germline CDR1 MNHEY, CDR2 SVGAGI.

This clonotype was seen a few times. This chain links TRBV6-6 with TRBJ1-1; tentative D call: TRBD1 (6 bases). V was trimmed by 7 bases and J by 3 bases, leaving 24 bases between them. CDR1 MNHNY and CDR2 SVGAGI come from the germline V gene (reference sequence). The CDR3 totals 17 residues. CDR3 region: CASTQIRLSGQDTEAFF. The DNA for the CDR3 is TGTGCCAGCACACAAATCCGGCTCTCGGGACAAGACACTGAAGCTTTCTTT.

This clonotype was picked up a small number of times. The V call is TRBV5-1, the J call TRBJ1-1; weak D call: TRBD1 (6 bases). Germline assignment: CDR1 SGHRS and CDR2 YFSETQ. The CDR3 has 14 amino acids. The germline V and J ends were trimmed by 4 bases and 1 base, with 11 bases remaining between them. CDR3 DNA: TGCGCCAGCAGCGTACAGGGCGGGAACACTGAAGCTTTCTTT. Translation: CASSVQGGNTEAFF.

This clonotype was found a few times. V is TRBV6-6 and J is TRBJ1-5; tentative D call: TRBD1 (5 bases). This CDR3 is built from 14 residues. Germline CDR1 and CDR2: MNHNY and SVGAGI (reference sequence). The V end was cut by 5 bases, the J end by 11 bases, with 19 bases between. CDR3 in DNA: TGTGCCAGCAGTCCACAGGACTCTTATCATTCCCAGCATTTT. Translation gives CASSPQDSYHSQHF.

This clonotype was observed a few times. CDR3 in DNA: TGTGCCAGCAGCTCCGTACAGGGAATTTTCTACGAGCAGTACTTC. It yields the protein CASSSVQGIFYEQYF. The chain recombines TRBV7-8 with TRBJ2-7; possible D gene TRBD1, 6 bases. This CDR3 comprises 15 residues. Germline V CDR1 and CDR2: SGHVS, FQNEAQ. Trimming removed 4 bases from V and 3 bases from J, with 16 bases in between.

The chain is built from TRBV7-2 and TRBJ2-1; the D gene is possibly TRBD2 (6 bases). V lost 1 base and J 9 bases, leaving 16 bases between the germline ends. Germline values: CDR1 SGHTA, CDR2 FQGNSA. This CDR3 spans 15 amino acids. CDR3 in DNA: TGTGCCAGCAGCTTAGGAGGAGGGGTGGAAGGTGAGCAGTTCTTC. This sequence encodes CASSLGGGVEGEQFF.

This chain connects TRBV27 to TRBJ1-2; 9 positions agree with TRBD1. After removal of 2 bases from V and 3 bases from J, the junction contained 7 bases not matched to a gene. Looked up from germline, CDR1 is MNHEY and CDR2 is SMNVEV (reference sequence). CDR3 size: 16 residues. CDR3 sequence reads: CASSLIGTGSDYGYTF. In DNA form, the CDR3 reads TGTGCCAGCAGTTTAATAGGGACAGGGTCCGACTATGGCTACACCTTC.